A single sample gave rise to the 26 T cell receptor beta chains below, sequenced in a study of shared clonotypes between healthy human individuals. Libraries were prepared by immunoSEQ multiplex PCR; TCRdb keeps only in-frame clonotypes and omits some of them. The table has about 1 million clones, approximately 76% seen once. Sequenced material: memory CD4+ T cells sorted from blood. Stated subset: CD45RA-negative fraction. These receptors all stem from a man between 18 and 35 years old in good health.

V is TRBV5-1 and J is TRBJ1-3; D gene unclear. Per germline, CDR1 SGHRS and CDR2 YFSETQ. The CDR3 runs 13 residues. The V and J ends lost 4 bases and 0 bases respectively, with 5 bases between them. DNA for the CDR3: TGCGCCAGCAGCAAGAGCTCTGGAAACACCATATATTTT. Amino acid sequence: CASSKSSGNTIYF.

This clone was seen once. The chain employs TRBV28 and TRBJ1-1; maybe TRBD1 (6 bases). CDR3 length equals 15 residues. The germline V gene has CDR1 MDHEN and CDR2 SYDVKM. Trimming stripped 1 base from V and 5 bases from J, with 14 bases between. CDR3 in DNA: TGTGCCAGCAGTTTATCGGGACATCCACGGACTGAAGCTTTCTTT. Protein: CASSLSGHPRTEAFF.

J is TRBJ1-4 and V is TRBV30; 8 nucleotides line up with TRBD1. With 3 bases clipped from V and 3 bases from J, the junction kept 3 bases outside the gene matches. Germline values: CDR1 GTSNPN, CDR2 SVGIG (reference sequence). The CDR3 extends over 14 amino acids. Here the CDR3 reads CAWRRTGPNEKLFF. In nucleotides, the CDR3 is TGTGCCTGGAGACGGACAGGGCCTAATGAAAAACTGTTTTTT.

The chain has TRBV6-5 and TRBJ1-5; no clear D gene. The CDR3 has 14 amino acids. The V end was cut by 2 bases, the J end by 4 bases, with 9 bases between. Per germline, CDR1 MNHEY and CDR2 SVGAGI. CDR3 DNA sequence: TGTGCCAGCAGTTACGGTAGGGCTAATCAGCCCCAGCATTTT. This sequence encodes CASSYGRANQPQHF.

V gene TRBV30 combines with J gene TRBJ2-1; no reliable D call. V dropped 4 bases and J dropped 2 bases, with 12 bases sitting between them. Germline CDR1 is GTSNPN and CDR2 is SVGIG (reference sequence). The CDR3 is made up of 14 amino acids. The CDR3 region has the DNA TGTGCCTGGATGACGACGGTTACCTACAATGAGCAGTTCTTC. Protein sequence: CAWMTTVTYNEQFF.

The V call is TRBV5-1, the J call TRBJ2-1, with 8 bases matching TRBD1. V was pared by 4 bases and J by 8 bases, with 5 bases of the junction left unmatched. This CDR3 is 13 amino acids long. The germline gives CDR1 SGHRS, CDR2 YFSETQ. The CDR3 DNA reads TGCGCCAGCAGCGTGGACAGGGACTATGAGCAGTTCTTC. It yields the protein CASSVDRDYEQFF.

The chain couples TRBV7-8 to TRBJ2-7; tentatively, D is TRBD1 (6 bases). V gave up 1 base and J gave up 0 bases, with 10 bases separating them. This CDR3 region has 15 residues. Germline V lookup: CDR1 SGHVS, CDR2 FQNEAQ. This CDR3 reads CASSLETGSSYEQYF. The CDR3 DNA is TGTGCCAGCAGCTTAGAGACAGGAAGCTCCTACGAGCAGTACTTC.

The chain recombines TRBV10-3 with TRBJ2-1; D is possibly TRBD2 (5 bases). V lost 7 bases, J lost 4 bases, and 11 bases lay in between. Germline V gene lookup returns CDR1 ENHRY and CDR2 SYGVKD. The CDR3 totals 13 residues. This CDR3 reads CAIMSGEYNEQFF. The CDR3, as DNA: TGTGCCATCATGAGCGGCGAATACAATGAGCAGTTCTTC.

This chain connects TRBV5-8 to TRBJ2-3; D perhaps matches TRBD2 (7 bases). The CDR3 contains 14 residues. V lost 1 base, J lost 4 bases, and 10 bases lay in between. Germline loops: CDR1 SGHTS, CDR2 YDEGEE. The CDR3 protein is CASSLRGGPDTQYF. DNA of the CDR3: TGTGCCAGCAGCTTGAGGGGGGGGCCAGATACGCAGTATTTT.

The genes are TRBV28 and TRBJ2-7, with D unclear. This CDR3 spans 12 amino acids. The V and J ends lost 2 bases and 4 bases respectively, with 6 bases between them. Germline V lookup: CDR1 MDHEN, CDR2 SYDVKM. The CDR3 DNA reads as TGTGCCAGCAGTTTAGTTCCGTACGAGCAGTACTTC. Translation: CASSLVPYEQYF. The complete variable domain, with remaining parts taken from reference TRBV28 and TRBJ2-7, reads DVKVTQSSRYLVKRTGEKVFLECVQDMDHENMFWYRQDPGLGLRLIYFSYDVKMKEKGDIPEGYSVSREKKERFSLILESASTNQTSMYLCASSLVPYEQYFGPGTRLTVT.

The V call is TRBV9, the J call TRBJ2-7; D remains unclear. The CDR3 has 13 residues. CDR1 is SGDLS and CDR2 is YYNGEE in the germline V gene. V was cut by 0 bases and J by 5 bases, with 9 bases left in between. The CDR3 coding sequence is TGTGCCAGCAGCGTAGGGTGGAGCGACGAGCAGTACTTC. It translates to CASSVGWSDEQYF.

This clone was observed a few times. The V gene is TRBV18, the J gene TRBJ2-3, with D perhaps matching TRBD1 or TRBD2 (5 bases each). Trimming removed 3 bases at V and 1 base at J, with 11 bases between. The CDR3 is 15 amino acids. Germline loops: CDR1 KGHSH, CDR2 LQKENI. The CDR3 is CASSPGRRGTDTQYF. The CDR3 DNA reads as TGTGCCAGCTCACCGGGACGGCGAGGCACAGATACGCAGTATTTT. Full variable domain (outside the CDR3, taken from reference TRBV18 and TRBJ2-3): NAGVMQNPRHLVRRRGQEARLRCSPMKGHSHVYWYRQLPEEGLKFMVYLQKENIIDESGMPKERFSAEFPKEGPSILRIQQVVRGDSAAYFCASSPGRRGTDTQYFGPGTRLTVL.

This chain joins TRBV11-1 and TRBJ2-7, with TRBD1 matching over 7 bases. The CDR3 spans 14 residues. Trimming at V came to 5 bases and at J to 3 bases, leaving 7 bases not matched to a gene. In germline, CDR1 is SGHAT, CDR2 FQDESV (reference sequence). The DNA of the CDR3 is TGTGCCAGCAGCGACCGGGACAGTTACTACGAGCAGTACTTC. Amino acid sequence: CASSDRDSYYEQYF.

V usage is TRBV5-6 and J usage is TRBJ2-5, with TRBD2 matching 12 bases. Germline V CDR1 and CDR2: SGHDT, YYEEEE. CDR3 length: 17 residues. Trimming cost V 1 base and J 0 bases; bases outside gene matches: 4. CDR3 nucleotides: TGTGCCAGCAGCTTGAAACTAGCGGGGGGCAACCAAGAGACCCAGTACTTC. Translating gives CASSLKLAGGNQETQYF.

The V and J genes are TRBV30 and TRBJ2-2; TRBD1 aligns across 9 bases. V lost 2 bases, J lost 6 bases, and 7 bases stayed unmatched. In germline, CDR1 is GTSNPN, CDR2 SVGIG (reference sequence). The length of the CDR3 is 15 residues. The DNA of the CDR3 is TGTGCCTGGAGTTATGGGACAGGGATACCCGGGGAGCTGTTTTTT. Protein product: CAWSYGTGIPGELFF.

The sample holds one count of this clone. V gene TRBV27 combines with J gene TRBJ2-2; 9 bases match TRBD1. The J segment lost 5 bases and the V segment lost 7 bases, leaving 14 bases of the junction unmatched. The CDR3 length is 17 residues. Germline CDR1 reads MNHEY; CDR2 reads SMNVEV (reference sequence). In DNA form, the CDR3 reads TGTGCCAGCACCTTAATCAGGGGACAGGGAGGTACCGGGGAGCTGTTTTTT. It encodes CASTLIRGQGGTGELFF.

Remarks on this clone: This could be a read error, since a much larger clone is one nucleotide away. In DNA form, the CDR3 reads TGTGCCAGCAGTGAACAGCGCACAGATACGCAGTATTTT. Protein sequence: CASSEQRTDTQYF. The V call is TRBV2, the J call TRBJ2-3; D gene unclear. CDR3 size: 13 residues. The V and J ends lost 2 bases and 1 base respectively, with 4 bases between them. From germline, CDR1 is SNHLY and CDR2 FYNNEI.

J is TRBJ2-1 and V is TRBV10-3; TRBD2 aligns across 8 bases. The CDR3 is 15 amino acids. The J segment lost 4 bases and the V segment lost 10 bases, leaving 12 bases of the junction unmatched. Germline CDR1 and CDR2: ENHRY and SYGVKD. The CDR3 bases are TGTGCCACCAATGACCGCAGCGGGGGATACAATGAGCAGTTCTTC. Its protein is CATNDRSGGYNEQFF.

V and J are TRBV2 and TRBJ2-3; 9 bases map to TRBD1. The CDR3 has 15 amino acids. V dropped 8 bases and J dropped 0; count of bases not matched to a gene: 6. In germline, CDR1 is SNHLY, CDR2 FYNNEI. This CDR3 is CASSRDRASTDTQYF. The CDR3 DNA sequence: TGTGCCAGCTCTAGGGACAGGGCTAGCACAGATACGCAGTATTTT.

The chain couples TRBV14 to TRBJ1-2; no reliable D call. CDR3 length: 13 residues. V shed 0 bases and J shed 8 bases, with 10 bases lying between them. Germline V gene data show CDR1 as SGHDN and CDR2 as FVKESK. CDR3 protein: CASSQDLRKGYTF. Written as DNA, the CDR3 is TGTGCCAGCAGCCAAGATCTTCGCAAAGGCTACACCTTC.

The chain is built from TRBV4-1 and TRBJ2-5; the D is unclear. The V gene lost 1 base and the J gene lost 4 bases, with 7 bases spanning the gap. The CDR3 contains 13 residues. Germline V gives CDR1 MGHRA, CDR2 YSYEKL. The CDR3 DNA is TGCGCCAGCAGCCAAGGAGCCGTAGAGACCCAGTACTTC. Amino acid sequence: CASSQGAVETQYF.

CDR3 in amino acids: CASSKDRGADEQYF. In nucleotides, the CDR3 is TGTGCCAGCTCAAAGGACAGGGGAGCGGACGAGCAGTACTTC. This chain connects TRBV18 to TRBJ2-7; 9 positions agree with TRBD1. Germline V gene data show CDR1 as KGHSH and CDR2 as LQKENI. J was trimmed by 5 bases and V by 5 bases; bases with no gene match: 7. The CDR3 runs 14 residues.

V gene TRBV20-1 combines with J gene TRBJ2-5; the D is unclear. The CDR3 covers 9 residues. Trimming shortened V by 7 bases and J by 4 bases, and 4 bases separated the two germline ends. CDR1 and CDR2 (germline): DFQATT, SNEGSKA (reference sequence). The DNA of the CDR3 is TGCAGTGTGGGAGAGACCCAGTACTTC. Translated, it gives CSVGETQYF.

The sample holds one count of this clone. The same CDR3 can be traced to other DNA sequences in this sample. The gene calls are TRBV10-1 and TRBJ1-5, with unresolved D. This CDR3 is built from 13 residues. In germline, CDR1 is WNHNN, CDR2 SYGVQD (reference sequence). Trimming left V 0 bases short and J 1 base short, with 1 base between. The CDR3 nucleotides read TGCGCCAGCAGTGAGTCGAGCAATCAGCCCCAGCATTTT. This gives the protein CASSESSNQPQHF.

This chain links TRBV28 with TRBJ1-4; D might be TRBD1 (6 bases). The CDR3 length is 19 residues. Deletions cut 2 bases from V and 1 base from J, with 20 bases between. From germline, CDR1 is MDHEN and CDR2 SYDVKM. The CDR3 region has the DNA TGTGCCAGCAGTTTAGGGGTGGGGGCGTCTCTGGAAACTAATGAAAAACTGTTTTTT. It codes for CASSLGVGASLETNEKLFF.

The CDR3 DNA reads as TGTGCCAGCAGCCTCTCTACGGGAAAAGGTGGAAACACCATATATTTT. Translated: CASSLSTGKGGNTIYF. V is TRBV5-4 and J is TRBJ1-3, with D uncertain. Germline V CDR1 and CDR2: SGHNT, YYREEE (reference sequence). CDR3 length: 16 amino acids. V shed 4 bases and J shed 3 bases, with 17 bases lying between them.